The source of this T cell receptor (beta chain) is a study of blood T cell repertoires in COVID-19. Enrollment of patients from Seattle took place during active infection, with longitudinal follow-up. The repertoire was sequenced with immunoSEQ multiplex PCR; TCRdb's copy has only in-frame clones and lacks some. The profile covers roughly 84,000 clones, with around 78% appearing a single time and approximately 40% taken by the ten largest. The source of this sequence is a man in his sixties with COVID-19, enrolled during active disease. The specimen sequenced was peripheral blood.

CDR3 nucleotides: TGTGCCAGCAGTTCAACAGGGGGACTAGCGGGCAGCACAGATACGCAGTATTTT. Translated, it gives CASSSTGGLAGSTDTQYF. V usage is TRBV6-2 or TRBV6-3 and J usage is TRBJ2-3; 12 bases align to TRBD2. The germline V gene has CDR1 MNHEY and CDR2 SVGEGT. The CDR3 covers 18 residues. V lost 4 bases, J lost 0 bases, and 8 bases stayed unmatched.